This TCR beta chain was captured in a study of T-cell memory formation after mild COVID-19. Across the whole study: Clusters of TCRs were largely donor specific.

After removal of 2 bases from V and 4 bases from J, the junction contained 6 bases not matched to a gene. The CDR3 sequence is 14 residues long. Germline V gene sequence: CDR1 SGHRS, CDR2 YFSETQ. Points on this clonotype: What it binds is not known.

From the 5' RACE reads, TCRdb called clonotypes with MiXCR, one entry per CDR3 protein. The sample records 580,000 or so distinct CDR3 sequences, 15% to 20% being singletons. Study conclusions and caveats: Memory cells collected pre-infection included some clones that later responded, suggesting cross-reactive memory joined. CD4+ contracting clones lay mainly in CM and EM, CD8+ ones in EMRA.

The receptor was derived from an adult woman who had mild COVID-19 (a few samples of this study predate the infection). Cell type and time point are not known. The chain is built from TRBV5-1 and TRBJ2-7; 7 bases match TRBD2. The sample comprised PBMCs or a T cell subset sorted from them (not recorded which). The CDR3 loop is CASSLAGREYEQYF. The CDR3 region has the DNA TGCGCCAGCAGCTTAGCGGGGAGAGAGTACGAGCAGTACTTC.